This is a list of T cell receptor beta chains from one sample in a study of cytomegalovirus exposure and HLA in healthy donors. Method: immunoSEQ multiplex PCR; TCRdb's copy keeps in-frame clones and lacks some. The sample shows over 80,000 clones, approximately 74% of them seen only once. The sequenced material came from PBMCs. The receptors stem from a female donor in good health and CMV-seropositive. Each CDR3 is given with its conserved first and last residue. D genes are given only for firm matches. The size of a clone is reported for some rows only, either as once, few or many, or as a class for expanded clones.

TRBV5-4	-	-	TRBJ1-2	CASSYAGGPINGYTF	TGTGCCAGCAGCTACGCGGGGGGACCGATAAATGGCTACACCTTC
TRBV4-2	TRBD2	once	TRBJ2-1	CASSLAREGPTNEQFF	TGTGCCAGCAGCCTCGCACGGGAGGGCCCGACGAATGAGCAGTTCTTC
TRBV7-2	TRBD1	-	TRBJ2-3	CASSLQTGEPDTQYF	TGTGCCAGCAGCTTACAAACAGGGGAGCCAGATACGCAGTATTTT
TRBV5-1	-	-	TRBJ1-1	CASSLDQGNTEAFF	TGCGCCAGCAGCTTGGACCAGGGGAACACTGAAGCTTTCTTT
TRBV14	-	-	TRBJ2-2	CASSQRDTGELFF	TGTGCCAGCAGCCAGCGCGACACCGGGGAGCTGTTTTTT
TRBV28	TRBD2	-	TRBJ2-3	CASSHSGLADTDTQYF	TGTGCCAGCAGCCACTCGGGACTAGCGGACACAGATACGCAGTATTTT
TRBV28	-	-	TRBJ2-4	CSCGSNWLAKNIQYF	TGTTCGTGTGGCTCAAATTGGTTAGCCAAAAACATTCAGTACTTC
TRBV5-1	-	-	TRBJ1-1	CASSLGVNTEAFF	TGCGCCAGCAGCTTAGGGGTGAACACTGAAGCTTTCTTT
TRBV18	-	-	TRBJ2-3	CASSLRADTQYF	TGTGCCAGCTCACTGAGGGCAGATACGCAGTATTTT
TRBV11-3	-	few	TRBJ2-5	CASRAPRPQETQYF	TGTGCCAGCAGGGCCCCCCGTCCCCAAGAGACCCAGTACTTC
TRBV9	-	-	TRBJ1-4	CASSVGQAGEKLFF	TGTGCCAGCAGCGTAGGCCAGGCAGGTGAAAAACTGTTTTTT
TRBV7-9	TRBD1	-	TRBJ1-2	CASSPTNRGHGYTF	TGTGCCAGCAGCCCCACTAACAGGGGCCACGGCTACACCTTC
TRBV18	-	-	TRBJ2-6	CASSPRGAGANVLTF	TGTGCCAGCTCACCACGGGGGGCTGGGGCCAACGTCCTGACTTTC
TRBV5-1	-	few	TRBJ2-1	CASSLAGGRNEQFF	TGCGCCAGCAGCTTGGCCGGGGGTAGGAATGAGCAGTTCTTC
TRBV23-1	TRBD2	-	TRBJ2-1	CASSRAGGPGEQFF	TGCGCCAGCAGTCGGGCGGGAGGGCCAGGTGAGCAGTTCTTC
TRBV5-1	-	-	TRBJ1-4	CASSPYDVVRPNEKLFF	TGCGCCAGCAGCCCCTACGACGTAGTCAGGCCTAATGAAAAACTGTTTTTT
TRBV15	TRBD1	-	TRBJ2-6	CATSRYRGPGANVLTF	TGTGCCACCAGCCGATACAGGGGTCCAGGGGCCAACGTCCTGACTTTC
TRBV5-1	-	-	TRBJ2-2	CASSLDTSLVGELFF	TGCGCCAGCAGCTTGGATACTAGCCTAGTCGGGGAGCTGTTTTTT
TRBV7-9	TRBD1	-	TRBJ1-1	CASSPDRGMNTEAFF	TGTGCCAGCAGCCCCGACAGGGGAATGAACACTGAAGCTTTCTTT
TRBV18	-	-	TRBJ2-1	CASSPSAGNEQFF	TGTGCCAGCTCACCATCCGCAGGTAATGAGCAGTTCTTC
TRBV2	TRBD1	few	TRBJ1-6	CASRVNPSRDRVVSSPLHF	TGTGCCAGCAGGGTCAACCCTTCCCGGGACAGGGTAGTAAGTTCACCCCTCCACTTT
TRBV9	TRBD1	-	TRBJ1-1	CASSPRDRNTEAFF	TGTGCCAGCAGCCCGCGGGACAGGAACACTGAAGCTTTCTTT
TRBV5-1	-	-	TRBJ2-6	CASSVSSGANVLTF	TGCGCCAGCAGCGTGAGCTCTGGGGCCAACGTCCTGACTTTC
TRBV6-6	-	-	TRBJ2-1	CASTHRGMYNEQFF	TGTGCCAGCACCCATCGCGGTATGTACAATGAGCAGTTCTTC
TRBV21-1	-	-	TRBJ2-1	CASIRTGLPHNEQFF	TGTGCCAGCATCCGGACAGGGCTCCCCCACAATGAGCAGTTCTTC
TRBV4-3	TRBD2	few	TRBJ2-7	CASSQDVPSGSYEQYF	TGCGCCAGCAGCCAAGATGTGCCTAGCGGCTCCTACGAGCAGTACTTC
TRBV29-1	TRBD2	-	TRBJ2-1	CSVSTSGRRENEQFF	TGCAGCGTTTCAACTAGCGGGAGAAGGGAGAATGAGCAGTTCTTC
TRBV7-6	TRBD1	-	TRBJ2-2	CASSFRGQGADTGELFF	TGTGCCAGCAGCTTCCGAGGACAGGGGGCGGACACCGGGGAGCTGTTTTTT
TRBV4-1	TRBD1	-	TRBJ2-7	CASSDRGPISYEQYF	TGCGCCAGCAGCGACAGGGGGCCTATTTCCTACGAGCAGTACTTC
TRBV30	-	-	TRBJ1-1	CAWGRDTLVGAFF	TGTGCCTGGGGACGGGACACCCTCGTGGGGGCTTTCTTT
TRBV2	TRBD1	-	TRBJ2-1	CASNKGRGNEQFF	TGTGCCAGCAATAAGGGCAGGGGGAATGAGCAGTTCTTC
TRBV5-1	TRBD2	-	TRBJ2-7	CASSLGTSHYEQYF	TGCGCCAGCAGCTTGGGGACTAGCCATTACGAGCAGTACTTC
TRBV4-2	-	-	TRBJ1-2	CASSQSGISTGYTF	TGTGCCAGCAGCCAATCAGGGATTAGTACTGGCTACACCTTC
TRBV6-6	-	-	TRBJ1-1	CASSYSAENTEAFF	TGTGCCAGCAGTTATTCGGCGGAGAACACTGAAGCTTTCTTT
TRBV29-1	-	-	TRBJ2-7	CSVEAEDPEQYF	TGCAGCGTTGAGGCGGAAGACCCCGAGCAGTACTTC
TRBV28	-	-	TRBJ1-4	CASRDLAAATNEKLFF	TGTGCCAGCAGAGACCTGGCGGCAGCAACTAATGAAAAACTGTTTTTT
TRBV28	-	-	TRBJ2-7	CASSQTRDEQYF	TGTGCCAGCAGTCAGACTAGGGACGAGCAGTACTTC
TRBV6-7	TRBD1	-	TRBJ2-1	CARSDRLRYNEQFF	TGTGCCAGGTCGGACAGGCTTAGATACAATGAGCAGTTCTTC
TRBV5-1	-	-	TRBJ1-1	CASSLAGGRTEAFF	TGCGCCAGCAGCTTGGCCGGGGGACGGACTGAAGCTTTCTTT
TRBV9	-	-	TRBJ2-2	CASSVGSASGELFF	TGTGCCAGCAGCGTAGGAAGCGCCTCCGGGGAGCTGTTTTTT
TRBV27	-	once	TRBJ1-1	CASSTIGGGAFF	TGTGCCAGCAGTACGATAGGGGGGGGAGCTTTCTTT